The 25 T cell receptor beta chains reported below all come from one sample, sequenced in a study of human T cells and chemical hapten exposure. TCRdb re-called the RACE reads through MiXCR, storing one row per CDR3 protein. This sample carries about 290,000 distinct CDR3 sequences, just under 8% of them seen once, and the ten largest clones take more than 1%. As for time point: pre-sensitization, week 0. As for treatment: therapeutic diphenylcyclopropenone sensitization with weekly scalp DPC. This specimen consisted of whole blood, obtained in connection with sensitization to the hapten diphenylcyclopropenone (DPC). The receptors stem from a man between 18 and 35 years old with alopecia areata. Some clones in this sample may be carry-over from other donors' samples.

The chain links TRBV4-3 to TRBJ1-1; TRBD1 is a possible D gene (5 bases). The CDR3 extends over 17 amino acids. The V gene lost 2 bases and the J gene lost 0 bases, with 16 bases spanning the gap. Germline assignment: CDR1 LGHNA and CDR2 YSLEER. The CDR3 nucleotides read TGCGCCAGCAGCCAAAGTATCGGGGGAAGAATGAACACTGAAGCTTTCTTT. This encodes CASSQSIGGRMNTEAFF.

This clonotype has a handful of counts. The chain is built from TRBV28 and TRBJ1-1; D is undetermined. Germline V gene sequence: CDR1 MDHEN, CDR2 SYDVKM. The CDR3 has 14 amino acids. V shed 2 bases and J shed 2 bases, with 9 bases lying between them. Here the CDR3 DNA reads TGTGCCAGCAGTTTAGCCCAGAGTAACACTGAAGCTTTCTTT. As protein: CASSLAQSNTEAFF.

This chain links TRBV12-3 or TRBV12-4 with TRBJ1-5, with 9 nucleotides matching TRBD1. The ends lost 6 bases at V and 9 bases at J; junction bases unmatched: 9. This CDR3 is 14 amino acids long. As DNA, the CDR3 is TGTGCCAGCAGACTGACAGGGGGGGACGGGCCCCAGCATTTT. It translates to CASRLTGGDGPQHF.

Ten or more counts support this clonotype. The CDR3 spells CASGWGPWDFF. The DNA of the CDR3 is TGTGCTAGTGGCTGGGGCCCCTGGGATTTCTTC. The V call is TRBV12-5, the J call TRBJ2-1; a weak D match, TRBD1 (5 bases). The CDR3 loop spans 11 amino acids. Per germline, CDR1 LGHNT and CDR2 FRNRAP. V was clipped by 6 bases and J by 16 bases, with 16 bases between them.

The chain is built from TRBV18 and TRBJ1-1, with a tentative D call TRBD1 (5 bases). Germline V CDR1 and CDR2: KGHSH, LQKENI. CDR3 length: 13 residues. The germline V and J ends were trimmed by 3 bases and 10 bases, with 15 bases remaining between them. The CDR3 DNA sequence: TGTGCCAGCTCACCTCAGGGTATGGGGGGAGCTTTCTTT. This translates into CASSPQGMGGAFF. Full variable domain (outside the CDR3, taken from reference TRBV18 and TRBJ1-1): NAGVMQNPRHLVRRRGQEARLRCSPMKGHSHVYWYRQLPEEGLKFMVYLQKENIIDESGMPKERFSAEFPKEGPSILRIQQVVRGDSAAYFCASSPQGMGGAFFGQGTRLTVV.

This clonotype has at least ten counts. Here the CDR3 reads CASSLEEGPYGYTF. CDR3 coding DNA: TGCGCCAGCAGCTTGGAGGAGGGGCCCTATGGCTACACCTTC. J is TRBJ1-2 and V is TRBV5-1; a possible D gene is TRBD1 (5 bases). From germline, CDR1 is SGHRS and CDR2 YFSETQ. Trimming removed 0 bases at V and 4 bases at J, with 10 bases between. The CDR3 sequence is 14 residues long.

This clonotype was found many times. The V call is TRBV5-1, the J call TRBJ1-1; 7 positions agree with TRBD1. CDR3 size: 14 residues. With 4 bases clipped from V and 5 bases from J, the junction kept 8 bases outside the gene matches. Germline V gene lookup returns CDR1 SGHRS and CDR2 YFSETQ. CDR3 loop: CASSHLTGTTEAFF. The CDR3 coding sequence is TGCGCCAGCAGCCACCTGACAGGGACTACTGAAGCTTTCTTT.

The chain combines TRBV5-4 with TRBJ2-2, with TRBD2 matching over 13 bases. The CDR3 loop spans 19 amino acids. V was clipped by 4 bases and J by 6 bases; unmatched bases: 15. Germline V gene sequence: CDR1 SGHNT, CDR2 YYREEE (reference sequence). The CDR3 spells CASSSGLAGASQYSGELFF. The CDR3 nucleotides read TGTGCCAGCAGCAGTGGACTAGCGGGGGCCTCCCAATATTCCGGGGAGCTGTTTTTT. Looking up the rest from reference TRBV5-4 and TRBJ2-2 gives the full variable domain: ETGVTQSPTHLIKTRGQQVTLRCSSQSGHNTVSWYQQALGQGPQFIFQYYREEENGRGNFPPRFSGLQFPNYSSELNVNALELDDSALYLCASSSGLAGASQYSGELFFGEGSRLTVL.

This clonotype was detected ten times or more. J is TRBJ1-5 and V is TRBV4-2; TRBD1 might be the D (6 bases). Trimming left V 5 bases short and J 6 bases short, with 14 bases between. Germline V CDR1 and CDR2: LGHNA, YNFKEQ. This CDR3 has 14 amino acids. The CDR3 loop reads CASSSRQVGQPQHF. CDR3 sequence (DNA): TGTGCCAGCAGCTCTAGACAGGTGGGTCAGCCCCAGCATTTT.

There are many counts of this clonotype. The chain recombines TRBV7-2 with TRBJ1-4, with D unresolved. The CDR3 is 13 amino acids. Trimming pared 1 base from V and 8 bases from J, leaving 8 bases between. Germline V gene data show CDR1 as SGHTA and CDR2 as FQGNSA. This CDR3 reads CASSLESREKLFF. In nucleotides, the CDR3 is TGTGCCAGCAGCTTAGAAAGCCGGGAAAAACTGTTTTTT. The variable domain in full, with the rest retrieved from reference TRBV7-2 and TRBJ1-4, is GAGVSQSPSNKVTEKGKDVELRCDPISGHTALYWYRQSLGQGLEFLIYFQGNSAPDKSGLPSDRFSAERTGGSVSTLTIQRTQQEDSAVYLCASSLESREKLFFGSGTQLSVL.

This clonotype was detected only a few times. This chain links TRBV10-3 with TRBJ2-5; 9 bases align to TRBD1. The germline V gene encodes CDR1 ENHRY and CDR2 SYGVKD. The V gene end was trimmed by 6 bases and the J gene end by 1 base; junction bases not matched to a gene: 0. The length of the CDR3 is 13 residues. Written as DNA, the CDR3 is TGTGCCATCAGACAGGGGGCCCAAGAGACCCAGTACTTC. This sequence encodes CAIRQGAQETQYF.

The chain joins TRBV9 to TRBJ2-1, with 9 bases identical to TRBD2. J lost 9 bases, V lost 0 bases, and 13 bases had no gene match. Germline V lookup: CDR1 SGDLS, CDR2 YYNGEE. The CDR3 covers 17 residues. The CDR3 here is CASSVESSLAGRGEQFF. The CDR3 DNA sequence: TGTGCCAGCAGCGTAGAATCATCCCTAGCGGGGCGTGGTGAGCAGTTCTTC.

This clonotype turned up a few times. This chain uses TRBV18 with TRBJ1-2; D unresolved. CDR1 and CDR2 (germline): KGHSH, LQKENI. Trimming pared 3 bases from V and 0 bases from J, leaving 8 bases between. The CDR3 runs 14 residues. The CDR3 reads CASSPDTSNYGYTF. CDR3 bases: TGTGCCAGCTCACCTGACACGTCTAACTATGGCTACACCTTC.

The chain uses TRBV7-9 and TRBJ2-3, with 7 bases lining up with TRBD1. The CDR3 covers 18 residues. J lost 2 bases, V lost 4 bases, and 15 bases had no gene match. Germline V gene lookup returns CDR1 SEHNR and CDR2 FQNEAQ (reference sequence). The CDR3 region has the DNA TGTGCCAGCAGCTCCCAACCCGGACAGGACGAAAACACAGATACGCAGTATTTT. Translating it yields CASSSQPGQDENTDTQYF.

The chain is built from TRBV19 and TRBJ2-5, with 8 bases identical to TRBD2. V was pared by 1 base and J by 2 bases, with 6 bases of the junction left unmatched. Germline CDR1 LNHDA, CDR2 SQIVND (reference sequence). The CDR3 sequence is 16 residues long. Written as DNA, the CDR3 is TGTGCCAGTAGTATAGGAGCGGGGGACCTACAAGAGACCCAGTACTTC. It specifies CASSIGAGDLQETQYF.

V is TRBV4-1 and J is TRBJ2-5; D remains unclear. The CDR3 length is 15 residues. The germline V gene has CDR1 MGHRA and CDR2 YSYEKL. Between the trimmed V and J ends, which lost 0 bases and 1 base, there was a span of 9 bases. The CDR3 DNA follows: TGCGCCAGCAGCCAAGATAGGTACAGCCAAGAGACCCAGTACTTC. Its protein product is CASSQDRYSQETQYF.

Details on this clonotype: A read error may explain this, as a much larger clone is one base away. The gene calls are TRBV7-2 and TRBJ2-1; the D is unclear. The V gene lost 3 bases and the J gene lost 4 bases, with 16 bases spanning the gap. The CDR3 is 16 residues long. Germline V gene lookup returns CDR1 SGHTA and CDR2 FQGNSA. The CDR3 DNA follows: TGTGCCAGCAGCTTTGAGGCCGCGTCGGGTTACAATGAGCAGTTCTTC. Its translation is CASSFEAASGYNEQFF.

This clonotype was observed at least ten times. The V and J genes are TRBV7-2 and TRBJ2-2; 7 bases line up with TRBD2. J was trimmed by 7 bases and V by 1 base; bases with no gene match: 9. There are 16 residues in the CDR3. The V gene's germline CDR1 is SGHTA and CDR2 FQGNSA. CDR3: CASSLDGRGGGGELFF. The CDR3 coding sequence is TGTGCCAGCAGCTTAGATGGGCGCGGGGGTGGCGGGGAGCTGTTTTTT.

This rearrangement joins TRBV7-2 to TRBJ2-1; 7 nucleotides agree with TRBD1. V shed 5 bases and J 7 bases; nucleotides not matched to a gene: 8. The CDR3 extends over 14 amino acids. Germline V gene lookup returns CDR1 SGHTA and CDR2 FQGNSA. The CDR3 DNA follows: TGTGCCAGCAGCCCTCAGGGGGTGCGAAATGAGCAGTTCTTC. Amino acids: CASSPQGVRNEQFF.

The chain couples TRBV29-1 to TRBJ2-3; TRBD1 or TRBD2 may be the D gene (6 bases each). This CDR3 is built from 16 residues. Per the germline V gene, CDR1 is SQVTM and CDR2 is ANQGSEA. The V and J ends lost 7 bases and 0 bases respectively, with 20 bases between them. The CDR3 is CSAALSQGTSTDTQYF. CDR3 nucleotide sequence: TGCAGCGCCGCTCTCTCCCAGGGGACTAGCACAGATACGCAGTATTTT.

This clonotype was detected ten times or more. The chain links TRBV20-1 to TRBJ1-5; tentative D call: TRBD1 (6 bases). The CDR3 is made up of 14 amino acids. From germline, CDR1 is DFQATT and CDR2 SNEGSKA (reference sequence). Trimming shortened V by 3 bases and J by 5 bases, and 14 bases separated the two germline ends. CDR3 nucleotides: TGCAGTGCTAGTCGAGGCAGGGGTTATCAGCCCCAGCATTTT. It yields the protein CSASRGRGYQPQHF.

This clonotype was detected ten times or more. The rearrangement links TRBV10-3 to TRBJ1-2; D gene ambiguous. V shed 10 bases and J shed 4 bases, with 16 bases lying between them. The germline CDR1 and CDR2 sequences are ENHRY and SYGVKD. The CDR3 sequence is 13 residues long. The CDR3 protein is CASSREGSYGYTF. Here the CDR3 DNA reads TGTGCCAGCTCTAGGGAGGGTTCCTATGGCTACACCTTC.

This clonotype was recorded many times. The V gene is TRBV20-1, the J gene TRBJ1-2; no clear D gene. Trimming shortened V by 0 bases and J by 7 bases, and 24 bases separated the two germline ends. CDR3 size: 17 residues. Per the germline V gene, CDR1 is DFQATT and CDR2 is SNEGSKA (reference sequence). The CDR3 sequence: CSAREPGTDVKGSGYTF. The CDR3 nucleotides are TGCAGTGCTAGAGAGCCGGGCACGGACGTTAAGGGATCTGGCTACACCTTC.

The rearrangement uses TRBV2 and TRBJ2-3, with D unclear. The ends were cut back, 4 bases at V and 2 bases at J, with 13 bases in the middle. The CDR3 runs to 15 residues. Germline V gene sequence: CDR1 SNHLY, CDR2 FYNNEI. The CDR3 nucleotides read TGTGCCAGCAGTGTGGAACTATCGTACACAGATACGCAGTATTTT. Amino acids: CASSVELSYTDTQYF.

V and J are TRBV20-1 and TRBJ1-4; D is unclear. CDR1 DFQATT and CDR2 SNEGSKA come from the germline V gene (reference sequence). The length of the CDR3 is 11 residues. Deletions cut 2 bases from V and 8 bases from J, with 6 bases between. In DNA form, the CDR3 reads TGCAGTGCTAGACAAATAGAAAAACTGTTTTTT. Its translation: CSARQIEKLFF.